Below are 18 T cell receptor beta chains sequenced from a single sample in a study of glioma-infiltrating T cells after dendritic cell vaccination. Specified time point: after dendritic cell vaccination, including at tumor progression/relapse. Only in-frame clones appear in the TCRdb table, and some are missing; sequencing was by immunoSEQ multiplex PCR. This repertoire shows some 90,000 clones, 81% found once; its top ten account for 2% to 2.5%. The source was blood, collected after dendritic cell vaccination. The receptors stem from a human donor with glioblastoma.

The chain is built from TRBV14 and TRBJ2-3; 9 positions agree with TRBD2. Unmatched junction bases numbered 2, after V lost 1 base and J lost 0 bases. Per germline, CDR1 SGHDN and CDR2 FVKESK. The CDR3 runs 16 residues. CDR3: CASSQGLAGSTDTQYF. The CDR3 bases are TGTGCCAGCAGCCAAGGGCTAGCGGGGAGCACAGATACGCAGTATTTT.

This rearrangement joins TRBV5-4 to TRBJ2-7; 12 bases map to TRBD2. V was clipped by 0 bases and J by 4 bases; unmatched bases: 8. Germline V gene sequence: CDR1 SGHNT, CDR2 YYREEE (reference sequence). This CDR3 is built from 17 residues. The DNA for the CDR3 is TGTGCCAGCAGCTTGGGGGGTCTAGCGGGGGGGATATACGAGCAGTACTTC. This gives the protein CASSLGGLAGGIYEQYF.

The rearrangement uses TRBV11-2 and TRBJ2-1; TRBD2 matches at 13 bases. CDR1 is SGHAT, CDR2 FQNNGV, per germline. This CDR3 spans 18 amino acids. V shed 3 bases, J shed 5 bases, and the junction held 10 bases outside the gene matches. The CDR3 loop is CASSLLPGLAGLDNEQFF. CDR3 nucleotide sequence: TGTGCCAGCAGCTTGCTACCGGGACTAGCGGGGCTGGACAATGAGCAGTTCTTC.

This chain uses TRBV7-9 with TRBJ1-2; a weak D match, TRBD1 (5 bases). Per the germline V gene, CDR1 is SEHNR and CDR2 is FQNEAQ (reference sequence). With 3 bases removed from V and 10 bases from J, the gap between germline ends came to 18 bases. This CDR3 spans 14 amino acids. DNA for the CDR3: TGTGCCAGCAGCTTCGGACCCAGGGCTTTTTCCTACACCTTC. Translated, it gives CASSFGPRAFSYTF.

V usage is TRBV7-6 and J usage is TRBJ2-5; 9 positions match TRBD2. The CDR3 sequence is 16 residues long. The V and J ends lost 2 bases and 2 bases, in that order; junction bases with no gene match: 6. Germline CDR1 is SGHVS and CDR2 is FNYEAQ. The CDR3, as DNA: TGTGCCAGCAGCTTATTGGGTAGCGGGAGACAAGAGACCCAGTACTTC. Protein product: CASSLLGSGRQETQYF. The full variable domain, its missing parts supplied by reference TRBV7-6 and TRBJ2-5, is GAGVSQSPRYKVTKRGQDVALRCDPISGHVSLYWYRQALGQGPEFLTYFNYEAQQDKSGLPNDRFSAERPEGSISTLTIQRTEQRDSAMYRCASSLLGSGRQETQYFGPGTRLLVL.

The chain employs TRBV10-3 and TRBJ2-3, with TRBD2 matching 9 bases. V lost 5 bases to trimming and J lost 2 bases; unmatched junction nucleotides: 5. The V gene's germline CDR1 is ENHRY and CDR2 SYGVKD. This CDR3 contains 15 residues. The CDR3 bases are TGTGCCATCAGTCCTAGCGGGGATAACACAGATACGCAGTATTTT. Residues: CAISPSGDNTDTQYF.

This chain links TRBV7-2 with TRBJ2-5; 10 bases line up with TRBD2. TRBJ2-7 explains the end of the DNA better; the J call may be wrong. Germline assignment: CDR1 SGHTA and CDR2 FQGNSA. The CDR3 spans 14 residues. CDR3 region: CASSVSGGIYEQYF. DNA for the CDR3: TGTGCCAGCAGCGTTAGCGGGGGGATCTACGAGCAGTACTTC.

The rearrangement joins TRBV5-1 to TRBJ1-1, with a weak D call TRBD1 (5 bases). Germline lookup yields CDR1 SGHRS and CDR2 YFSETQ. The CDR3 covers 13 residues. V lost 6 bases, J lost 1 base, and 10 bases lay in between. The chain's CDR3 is CASNSGQNTEAFF. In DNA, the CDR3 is TGCGCCAGCAACTCCGGACAGAACACTGAAGCTTTCTTT. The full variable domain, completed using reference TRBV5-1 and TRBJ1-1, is KAGVTQTPRYLIKTRGQQVTLSCSPISGHRSVSWYQQTPGQGLQFLFEYFSETQRNKGNFPGRFSGRQFSNSRSEMNVSTLELGDSALYLCASNSGQNTEAFFGQGTRLTVV.

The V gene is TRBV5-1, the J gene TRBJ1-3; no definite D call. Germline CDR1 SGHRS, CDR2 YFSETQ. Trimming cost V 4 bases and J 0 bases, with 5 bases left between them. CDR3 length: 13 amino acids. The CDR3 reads CASSRDSGNTIYF. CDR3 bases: TGCGCCAGCAGCCGGGACTCTGGAAACACCATATATTTT.

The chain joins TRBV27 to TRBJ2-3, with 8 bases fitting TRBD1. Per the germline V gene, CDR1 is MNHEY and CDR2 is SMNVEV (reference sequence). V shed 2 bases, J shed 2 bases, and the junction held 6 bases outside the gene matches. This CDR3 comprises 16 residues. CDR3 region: CASSLDRGISTDTQYF. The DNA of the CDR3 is TGTGCCAGCAGTTTAGACAGGGGAATTTCCACAGATACGCAGTATTTT.

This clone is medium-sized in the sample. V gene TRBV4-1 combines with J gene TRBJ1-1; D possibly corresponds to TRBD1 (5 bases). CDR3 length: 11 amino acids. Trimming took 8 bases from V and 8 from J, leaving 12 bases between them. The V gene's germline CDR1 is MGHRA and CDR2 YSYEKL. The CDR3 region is CASLKAGEAFF. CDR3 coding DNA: TGCGCCAGCCTCAAGGCAGGGGAAGCTTTCTTT.

The CDR3 loop is CATSTDSGKNGYTF. CDR3 nucleotides: TGTGCCACCAGCACCGATTCAGGGAAGAATGGCTACACCTTC. The V and J genes are TRBV15 and TRBJ1-2; possible D gene TRBD1, 5 bases. The CDR3 has 14 amino acids. The germline V gene has CDR1 LNHNV and CDR2 YYDKDF (reference sequence). The V end was cut by 4 bases, the J end by 6 bases, with 15 bases between.

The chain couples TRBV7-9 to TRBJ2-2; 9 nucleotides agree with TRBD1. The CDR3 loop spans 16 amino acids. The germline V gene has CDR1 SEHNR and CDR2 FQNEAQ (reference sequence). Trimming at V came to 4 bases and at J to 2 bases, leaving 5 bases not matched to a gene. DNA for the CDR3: TGTGCCAGCAGCTCTCGGGGACAGGGTAACACCGGGGAGCTGTTTTTT. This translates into CASSSRGQGNTGELFF.

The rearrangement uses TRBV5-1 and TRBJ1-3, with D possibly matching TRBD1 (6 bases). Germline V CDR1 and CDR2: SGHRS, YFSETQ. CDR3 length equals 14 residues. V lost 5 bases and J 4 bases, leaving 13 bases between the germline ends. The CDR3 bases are TGCGCCAGCAGGCCGCAGGGGTCAGGAAACACCATATATTTT. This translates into CASRPQGSGNTIYF.

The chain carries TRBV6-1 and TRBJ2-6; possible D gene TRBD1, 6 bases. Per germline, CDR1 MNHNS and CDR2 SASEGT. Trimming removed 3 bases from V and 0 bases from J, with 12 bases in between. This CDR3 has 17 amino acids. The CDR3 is CASSDRTALSGANVLTF. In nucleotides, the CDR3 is TGTGCCAGCAGTGATAGGACAGCTCTCTCTGGGGCCAACGTCCTGACTTTC.

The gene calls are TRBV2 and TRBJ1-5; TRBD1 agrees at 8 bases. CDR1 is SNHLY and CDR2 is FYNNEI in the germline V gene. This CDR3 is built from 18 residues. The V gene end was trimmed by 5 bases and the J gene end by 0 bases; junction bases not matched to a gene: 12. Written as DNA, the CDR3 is TGTGCCAGCAGTACCACAGGGGGGTATCCCTATAGCAATCAGCCCCAGCATTTT. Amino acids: CASSTTGGYPYSNQPQHF.

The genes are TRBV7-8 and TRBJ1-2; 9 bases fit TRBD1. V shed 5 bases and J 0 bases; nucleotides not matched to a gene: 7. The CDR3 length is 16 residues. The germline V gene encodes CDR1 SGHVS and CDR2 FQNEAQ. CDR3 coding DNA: TGTGCCAGCAGCACCGGGACAGGGTTAACTAACTATGGCTACACCTTC. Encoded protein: CASSTGTGLTNYGYTF.

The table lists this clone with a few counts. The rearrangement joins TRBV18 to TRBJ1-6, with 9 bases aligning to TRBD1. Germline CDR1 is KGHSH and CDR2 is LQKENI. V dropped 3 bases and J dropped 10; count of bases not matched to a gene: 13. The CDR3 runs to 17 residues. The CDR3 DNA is TGTGCCAGCTCACCTAGGGACAGGGCTTTAGGAAACTCACCCCTCCACTTT. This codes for CASSPRDRALGNSPLHF. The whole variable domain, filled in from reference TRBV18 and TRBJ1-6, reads NAGVMQNPRHLVRRRGQEARLRCSPMKGHSHVYWYRQLPEEGLKFMVYLQKENIIDESGMPKERFSAEFPKEGPSILRIQQVVRGDSAAYFCASSPRDRALGNSPLHFGNGTRLTVT.